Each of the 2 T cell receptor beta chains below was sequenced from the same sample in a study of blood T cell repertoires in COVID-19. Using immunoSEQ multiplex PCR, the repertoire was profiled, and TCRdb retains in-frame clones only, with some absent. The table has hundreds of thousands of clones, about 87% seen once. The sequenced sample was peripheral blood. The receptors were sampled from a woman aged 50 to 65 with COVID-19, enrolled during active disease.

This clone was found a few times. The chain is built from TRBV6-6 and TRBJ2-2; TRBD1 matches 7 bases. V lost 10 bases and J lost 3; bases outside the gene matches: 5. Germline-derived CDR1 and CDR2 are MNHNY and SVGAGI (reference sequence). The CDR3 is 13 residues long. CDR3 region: CATDRDDTGELFF. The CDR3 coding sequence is TGTGCCACCGACAGGGACGACACCGGGGAGCTGTTTTTT.

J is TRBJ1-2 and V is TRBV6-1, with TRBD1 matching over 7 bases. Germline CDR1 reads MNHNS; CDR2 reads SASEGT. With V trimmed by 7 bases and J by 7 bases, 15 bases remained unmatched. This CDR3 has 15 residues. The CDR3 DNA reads TGTGCCAGCACCTTGAGGGTAACAGGGGACAGTGGCTACACCTTC. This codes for CASTLRVTGDSGYTF.